The clone carrying this T cell receptor beta chain has just a few counts. Its antigen remains unidentified. Sequenced by immunoSEQ multiplex PCR; TCRdb stores in-frame clones only, minus some. Of 38,000 or so clones in the sample, around 88% were seen once. This entry comes from a study of PD-L1 blockade in urothelial cancer. Study information: From 2014, patients received atezolizumab, given as 1,200 mg intravenously every 3 weeks. Median T cell yield per blood sample was about 150,000 cells. The analyses of blood took place 3 weeks (second dose) and 6 weeks after treatment start.

The V end lost 0 bases, the J end lost 7 bases, and 12 bases lay between the germline ends. The germline V gene encodes CDR1 SGHDN and CDR2 FVKESK. The CDR3 extends over 14 amino acids. Study findings and constraints: Tumor-linked clones in blood grew more by 3 weeks in durable-benefit patients.

Material: PBMCs, obtained around atezolizumab (anti-PD-L1) treatment. This chain joins TRBV14 and TRBJ2-5, with a tentative D call TRBD1 (5 bases). The TCR comes from a man aged 55-75 years with urothelial cancer. CDR3 loop: CASSQEGASLTQYF. The CDR3 nucleotides are TGTGCCAGCAGCCAAGAAGGGGCCTCCCTGACCCAGTACTTC.